The T cell receptor (beta chain) under discussion was sequenced for a study of T cell responses to AZD1222 COVID-19 vaccine. Whole-study findings and limits: Two doses of AZD1222 preceded a rise in Spike-specific TCR breadth and depth. All repertoire sampling was performed exclusively after the peak T cell response.

Note on this clone: What it recognizes is unknown.

From germline, CDR1 is MNHEY and CDR2 SVGAGI. The CDR3 sequence is 14 residues long. Trimming shortened V by 10 bases and J by 9 bases, and 19 bases separated the two germline ends. Only in-frame clones appear in the TCRdb table, and some are missing; sequencing was by immunoSEQ multiplex PCR. The table lists around 130,000 clones, approximately 86% of them singletons. The clonotype comes from an adult who received the AZD1222 COVID-19 vaccine. The chain couples TRBV6-5 to TRBJ1-6; a possible D gene is TRBD1 (6 bases). Sequences were derived from peripheral blood, sampled 28 days after the second AZD1222 dose. Here the CDR3 reads CAINDQGPISPLHF. DNA of the CDR3: TGTGCCATCAACGACCAGGGGCCAATTTCACCCCTCCACTTT.